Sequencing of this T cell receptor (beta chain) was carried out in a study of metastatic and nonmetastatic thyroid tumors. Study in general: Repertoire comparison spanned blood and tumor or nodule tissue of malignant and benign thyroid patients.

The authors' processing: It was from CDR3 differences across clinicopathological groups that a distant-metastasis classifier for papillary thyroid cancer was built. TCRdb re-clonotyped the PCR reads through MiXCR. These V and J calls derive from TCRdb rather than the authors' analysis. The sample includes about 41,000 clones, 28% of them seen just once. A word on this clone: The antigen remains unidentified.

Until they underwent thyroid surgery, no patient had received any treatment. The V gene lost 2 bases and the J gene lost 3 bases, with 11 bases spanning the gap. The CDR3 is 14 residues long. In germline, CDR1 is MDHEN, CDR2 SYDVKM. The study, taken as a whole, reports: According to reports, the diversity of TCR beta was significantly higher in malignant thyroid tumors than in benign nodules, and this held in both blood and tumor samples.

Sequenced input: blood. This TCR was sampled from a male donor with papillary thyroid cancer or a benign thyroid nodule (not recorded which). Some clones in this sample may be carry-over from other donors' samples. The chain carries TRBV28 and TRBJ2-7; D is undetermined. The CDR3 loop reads CASSLDKRFYEQYF. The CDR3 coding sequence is TGTGCCAGCAGTTTAGACAAACGATTCTACGAGCAGTACTTC.